This T cell receptor (beta chain) was documented in a study of shared clonotypes between healthy human individuals. Turning to this clone: Its antigen remains unidentified.

Findings and caveats of the study: The four-donor shared clonotypes exceeded non-shared clonotypes in generation probability, with non-shared ones scoring lower.

Libraries were prepared by immunoSEQ multiplex PCR; TCRdb keeps only in-frame clonotypes and omits some of them. The sample has 2 million to 2.5 million clones, 80% to 95% seen once. HIV-negative, healthy adults without recent acute infections or vaccinations were the donors. Material: naive CD4+ T cells from PBMCs. Subset indicated: CD45RA+ positively selected. This receptor was identified in a man aged 18-30 years in good health. Some clones in this sample may be carry-over from other donors' samples.

CDR3: CATSRDKAGGREQYF. CDR3 in DNA: TGTGCCACCAGCAGAGATAAGGCGGGAGGTCGGGAGCAGTACTTC. V is TRBV15 and J is TRBJ2-7, with 8 positions matching TRBD2. Unmatched junction bases numbered 8, after V lost 0 bases and J lost 7 bases. The CDR3 totals 15 residues. CDR1 is LNHNV and CDR2 is YYDKDF in the germline V gene (reference sequence).